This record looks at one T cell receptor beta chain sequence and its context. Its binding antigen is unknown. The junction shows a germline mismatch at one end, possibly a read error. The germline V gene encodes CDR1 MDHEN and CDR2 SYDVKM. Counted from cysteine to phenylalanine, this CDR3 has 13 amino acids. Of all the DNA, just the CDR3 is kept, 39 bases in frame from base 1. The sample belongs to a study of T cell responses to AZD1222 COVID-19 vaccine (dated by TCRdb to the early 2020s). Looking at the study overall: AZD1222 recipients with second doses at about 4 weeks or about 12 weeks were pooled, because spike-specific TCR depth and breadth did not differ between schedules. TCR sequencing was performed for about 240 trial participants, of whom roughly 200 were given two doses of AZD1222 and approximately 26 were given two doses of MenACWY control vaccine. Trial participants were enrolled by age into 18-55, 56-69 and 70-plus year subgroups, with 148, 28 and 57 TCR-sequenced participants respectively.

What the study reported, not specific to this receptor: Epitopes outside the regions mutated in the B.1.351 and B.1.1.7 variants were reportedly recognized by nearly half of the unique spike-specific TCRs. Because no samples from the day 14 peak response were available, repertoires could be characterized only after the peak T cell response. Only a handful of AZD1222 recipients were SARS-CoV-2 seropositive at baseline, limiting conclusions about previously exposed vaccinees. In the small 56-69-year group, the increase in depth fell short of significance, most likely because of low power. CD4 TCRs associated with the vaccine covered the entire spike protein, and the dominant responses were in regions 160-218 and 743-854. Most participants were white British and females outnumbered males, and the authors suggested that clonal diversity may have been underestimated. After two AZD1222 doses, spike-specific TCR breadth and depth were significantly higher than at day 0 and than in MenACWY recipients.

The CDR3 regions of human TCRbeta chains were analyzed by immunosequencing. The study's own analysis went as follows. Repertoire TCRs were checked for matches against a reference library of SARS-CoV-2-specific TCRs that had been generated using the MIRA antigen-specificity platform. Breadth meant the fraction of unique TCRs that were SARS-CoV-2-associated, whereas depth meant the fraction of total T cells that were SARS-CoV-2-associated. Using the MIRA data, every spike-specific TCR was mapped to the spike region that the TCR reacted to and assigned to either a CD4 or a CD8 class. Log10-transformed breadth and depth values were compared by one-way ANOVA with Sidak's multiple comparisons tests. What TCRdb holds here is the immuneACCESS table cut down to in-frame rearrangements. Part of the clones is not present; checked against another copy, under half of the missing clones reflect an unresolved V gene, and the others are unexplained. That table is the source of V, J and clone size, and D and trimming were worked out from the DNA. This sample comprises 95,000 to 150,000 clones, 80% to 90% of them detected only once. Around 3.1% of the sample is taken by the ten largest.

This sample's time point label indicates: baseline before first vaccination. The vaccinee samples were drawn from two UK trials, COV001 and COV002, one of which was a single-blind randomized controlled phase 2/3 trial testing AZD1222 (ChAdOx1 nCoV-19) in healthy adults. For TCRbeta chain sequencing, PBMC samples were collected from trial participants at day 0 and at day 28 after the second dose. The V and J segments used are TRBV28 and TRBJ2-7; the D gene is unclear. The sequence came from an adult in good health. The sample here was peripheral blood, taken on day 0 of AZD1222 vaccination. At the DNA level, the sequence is TGTACCAGCAGCCTTCACGTTCTTGCCGAGCAGTACTTC. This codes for CTSSLHVLAEQYF.